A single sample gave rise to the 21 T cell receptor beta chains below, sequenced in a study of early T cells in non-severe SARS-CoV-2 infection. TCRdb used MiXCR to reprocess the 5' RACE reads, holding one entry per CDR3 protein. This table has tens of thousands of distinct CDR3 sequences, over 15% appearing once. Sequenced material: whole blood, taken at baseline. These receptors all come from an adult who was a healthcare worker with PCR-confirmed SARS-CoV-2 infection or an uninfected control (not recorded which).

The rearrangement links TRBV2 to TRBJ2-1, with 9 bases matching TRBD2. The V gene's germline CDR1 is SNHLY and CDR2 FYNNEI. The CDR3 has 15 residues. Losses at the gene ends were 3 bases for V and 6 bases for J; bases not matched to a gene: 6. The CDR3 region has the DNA TGTGCCAGCAGTGAGCAGCTAGCGGGAATCAATGAGCAGTTCTTC. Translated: CASSEQLAGINEQFF.

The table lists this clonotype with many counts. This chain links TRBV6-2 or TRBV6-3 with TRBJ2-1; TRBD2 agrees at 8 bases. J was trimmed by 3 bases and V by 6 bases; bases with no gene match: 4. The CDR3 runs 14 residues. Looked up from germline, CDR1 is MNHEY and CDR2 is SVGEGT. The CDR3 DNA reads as TGTGCCAGCAGCACTAGCGGAGACTACAATGAGCAGTTCTTC. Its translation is CASSTSGDYNEQFF.

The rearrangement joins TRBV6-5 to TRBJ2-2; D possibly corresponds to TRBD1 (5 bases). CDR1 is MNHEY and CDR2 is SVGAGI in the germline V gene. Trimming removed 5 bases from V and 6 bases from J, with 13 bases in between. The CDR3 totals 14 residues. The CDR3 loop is CASSRHTGPGELFF. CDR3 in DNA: TGTGCCAGCAGTCGCCACACAGGACCCGGGGAGCTGTTTTTT.

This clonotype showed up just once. As DNA, the CDR3 is TGTGCCAGCAGTTACTCCGTCGTGGGTATCGACGAGCAGTACTTC. Its protein is CASSYSVVGIDEQYF. The rearrangement joins TRBV6-5 to TRBJ2-7, with D hard to call. The CDR3 has 15 residues. Germline lookup yields CDR1 MNHEY and CDR2 SVGAGI. The V end was cut by 0 bases, the J end by 5 bases, with 14 bases between.

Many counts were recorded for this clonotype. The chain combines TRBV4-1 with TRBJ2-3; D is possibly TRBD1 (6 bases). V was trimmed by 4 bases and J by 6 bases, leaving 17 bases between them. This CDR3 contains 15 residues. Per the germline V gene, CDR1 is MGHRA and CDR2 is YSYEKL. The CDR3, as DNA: TGCGCCAGCAGCCCCGCCCCCAGAACAGGGGATACGCAGTATTTT. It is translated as CASSPAPRTGDTQYF.

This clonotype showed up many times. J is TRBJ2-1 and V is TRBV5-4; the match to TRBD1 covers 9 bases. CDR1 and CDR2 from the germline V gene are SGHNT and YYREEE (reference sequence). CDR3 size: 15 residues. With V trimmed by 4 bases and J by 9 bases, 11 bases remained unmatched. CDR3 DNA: TGTGCCAGCAGCCAACCGGGACAGGGAGGGTTTGAGCAGTTCTTC. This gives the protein CASSQPGQGGFEQFF.

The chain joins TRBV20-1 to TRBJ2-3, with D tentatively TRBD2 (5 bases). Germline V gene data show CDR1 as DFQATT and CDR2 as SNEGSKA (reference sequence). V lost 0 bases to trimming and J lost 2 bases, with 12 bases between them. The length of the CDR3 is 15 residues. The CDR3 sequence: CSARDSSGYTDTQYF. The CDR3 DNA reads TGCAGTGCTAGAGATAGCAGCGGATACACAGATACGCAGTATTTT.

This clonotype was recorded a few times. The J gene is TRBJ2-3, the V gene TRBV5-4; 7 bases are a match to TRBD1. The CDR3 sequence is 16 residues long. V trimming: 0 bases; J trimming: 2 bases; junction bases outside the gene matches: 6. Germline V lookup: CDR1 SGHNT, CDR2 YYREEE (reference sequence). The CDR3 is CASSLEGAGDTDTQYF. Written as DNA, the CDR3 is TGTGCCAGCAGCTTGGAGGGGGCAGGAGACACAGATACGCAGTATTTT. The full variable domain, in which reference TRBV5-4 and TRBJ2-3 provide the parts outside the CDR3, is ETGVTQSPTHLIKTRGQQVTLRCSSQSGHNTVSWYQQALGQGPQFIFQYYREEENGRGNFPPRFSGLQFPNYSSELNVNALELDDSALYLCASSLEGAGDTDTQYFGPGTRLTVL.

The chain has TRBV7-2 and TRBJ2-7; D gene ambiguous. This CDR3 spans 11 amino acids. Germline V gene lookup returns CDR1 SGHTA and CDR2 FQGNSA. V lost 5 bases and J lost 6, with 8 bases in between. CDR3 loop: CASSIMREQYF. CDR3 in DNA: TGTGCCAGCAGCATTATGCGCGAGCAGTACTTC.

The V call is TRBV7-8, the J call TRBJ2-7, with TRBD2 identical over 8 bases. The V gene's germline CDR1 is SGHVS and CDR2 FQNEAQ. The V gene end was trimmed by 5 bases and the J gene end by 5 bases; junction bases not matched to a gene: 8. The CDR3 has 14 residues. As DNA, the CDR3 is TGTGCCAGCAGCCCAGGGACTAGGGTCCACGAGCAGTACTTC. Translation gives CASSPGTRVHEQYF.

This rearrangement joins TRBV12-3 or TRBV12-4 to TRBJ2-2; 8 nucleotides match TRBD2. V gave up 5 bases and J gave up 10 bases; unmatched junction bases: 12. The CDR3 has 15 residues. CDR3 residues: CASSLPAGERVELFF. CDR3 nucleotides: TGTGCCAGCAGTCTTCCAGCGGGGGAGCGCGTGGAGCTGTTTTTT.

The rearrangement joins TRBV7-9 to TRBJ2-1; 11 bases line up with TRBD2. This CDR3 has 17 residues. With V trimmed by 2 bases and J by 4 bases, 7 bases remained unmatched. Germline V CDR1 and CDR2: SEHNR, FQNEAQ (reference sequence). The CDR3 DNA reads TGTGCCAGCAGCTTAATACTAGCGGGAGTGGGTTACAATGAGCAGTTCTTC. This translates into CASSLILAGVGYNEQFF.

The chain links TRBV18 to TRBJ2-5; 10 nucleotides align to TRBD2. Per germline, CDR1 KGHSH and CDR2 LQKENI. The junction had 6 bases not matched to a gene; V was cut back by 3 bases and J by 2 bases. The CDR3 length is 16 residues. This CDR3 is CASSPQRTSGQETQYF. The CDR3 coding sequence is TGTGCCAGCTCACCCCAGCGGACTAGCGGTCAAGAGACCCAGTACTTC.

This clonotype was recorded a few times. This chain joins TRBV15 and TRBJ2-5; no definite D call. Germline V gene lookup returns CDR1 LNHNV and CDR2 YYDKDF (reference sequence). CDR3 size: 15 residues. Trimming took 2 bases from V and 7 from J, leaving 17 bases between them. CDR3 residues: CATSRPHSQAGTQYF. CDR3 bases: TGTGCCACCAGCAGACCTCATAGCCAGGCTGGGACCCAGTACTTC.

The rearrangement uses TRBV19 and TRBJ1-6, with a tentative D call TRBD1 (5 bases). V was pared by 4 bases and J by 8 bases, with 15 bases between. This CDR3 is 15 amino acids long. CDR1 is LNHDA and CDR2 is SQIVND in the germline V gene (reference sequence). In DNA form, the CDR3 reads TGTGCCAGTAGTAGACGCCGGGACGAGCATTCACCCCTCCACTTT. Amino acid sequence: CASSRRRDEHSPLHF.

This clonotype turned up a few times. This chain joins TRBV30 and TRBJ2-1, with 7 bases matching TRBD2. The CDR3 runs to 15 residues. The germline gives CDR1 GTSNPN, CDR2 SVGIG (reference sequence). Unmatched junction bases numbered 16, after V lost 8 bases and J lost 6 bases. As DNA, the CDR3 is TGTGCCGGTACCCCATGGGAGGGAAGTAGCAATGAGCAGTTCTTC. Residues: CAGTPWEGSSNEQFF.

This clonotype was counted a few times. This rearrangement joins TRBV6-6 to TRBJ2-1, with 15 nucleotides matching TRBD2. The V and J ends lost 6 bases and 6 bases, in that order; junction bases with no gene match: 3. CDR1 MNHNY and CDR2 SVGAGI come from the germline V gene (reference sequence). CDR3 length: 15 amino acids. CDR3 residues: CASSRTSGGVNEQFF. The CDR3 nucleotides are TGTGCCAGCAGCCGGACTAGCGGGGGGGTCAATGAGCAGTTCTTC.

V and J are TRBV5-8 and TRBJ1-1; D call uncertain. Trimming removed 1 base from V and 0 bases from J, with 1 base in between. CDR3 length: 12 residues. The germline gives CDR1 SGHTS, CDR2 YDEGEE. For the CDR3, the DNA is TGTGCCAGCAGCTTGCTGAACACTGAAGCTTTCTTT. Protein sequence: CASSLLNTEAFF.

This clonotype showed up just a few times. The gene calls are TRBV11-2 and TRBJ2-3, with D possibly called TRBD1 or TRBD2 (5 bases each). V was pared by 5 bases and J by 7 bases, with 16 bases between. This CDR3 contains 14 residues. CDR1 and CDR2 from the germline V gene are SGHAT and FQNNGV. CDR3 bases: TGTGCCAGCAGCCGCCGGGACCCCTCCAATACGCAGTATTTT. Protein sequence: CASSRRDPSNTQYF.

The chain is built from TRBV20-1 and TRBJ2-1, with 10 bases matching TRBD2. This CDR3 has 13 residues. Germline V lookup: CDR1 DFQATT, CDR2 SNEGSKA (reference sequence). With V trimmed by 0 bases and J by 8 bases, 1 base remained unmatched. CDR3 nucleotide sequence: TGCAGTGCTAGAGAACTAGCGGGATATGAGCAGTTCTTC. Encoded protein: CSARELAGYEQFF.

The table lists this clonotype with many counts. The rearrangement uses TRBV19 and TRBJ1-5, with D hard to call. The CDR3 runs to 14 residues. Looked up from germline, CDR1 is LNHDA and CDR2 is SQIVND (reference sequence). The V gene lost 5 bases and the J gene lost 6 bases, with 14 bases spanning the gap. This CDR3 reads CASSRTFRSQPQHF. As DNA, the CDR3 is TGTGCCAGTAGTCGGACGTTTCGTAGTCAGCCCCAGCATTTT. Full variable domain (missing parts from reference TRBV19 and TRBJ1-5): DGGITQSPKYLFRKEGQNVTLSCEQNLNHDAMYWYRQDPGQGLRLIYYSQIVNDFQKGDIAEGYSVSREKKESFPLTVTSAQKNPTAFYLCASSRTFRSQPQHFGDGTRLSIL.